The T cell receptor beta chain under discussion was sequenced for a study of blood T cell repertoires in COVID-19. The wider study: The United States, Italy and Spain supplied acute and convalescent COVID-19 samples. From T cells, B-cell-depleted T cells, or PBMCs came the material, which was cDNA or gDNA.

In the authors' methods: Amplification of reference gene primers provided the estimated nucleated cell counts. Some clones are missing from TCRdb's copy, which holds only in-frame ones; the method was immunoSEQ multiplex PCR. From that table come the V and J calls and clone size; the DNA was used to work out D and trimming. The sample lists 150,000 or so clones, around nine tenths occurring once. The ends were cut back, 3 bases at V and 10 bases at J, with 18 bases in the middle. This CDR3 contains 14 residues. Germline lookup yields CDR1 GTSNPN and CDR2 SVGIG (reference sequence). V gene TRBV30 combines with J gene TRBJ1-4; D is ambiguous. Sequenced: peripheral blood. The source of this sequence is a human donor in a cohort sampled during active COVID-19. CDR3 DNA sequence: TGTGCCTGGAGGAGGACGGGCAAAGCGGCAAAACTGTTTTTT. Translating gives CAWRRTGKAAKLFF.